These 27 T cell receptor beta chains were all obtained from the same sample, sequenced in a study of cytomegalovirus exposure and HLA in healthy donors. PCR was performed using 60 Vbeta and 13 Jbeta primers. Clones were read by immunoSEQ multiplex PCR, and TCRdb kept only the in-frame ones, dropping some. The sample holds about 220,000 clones, over 65% seen once. The sequenced sample was PBMCs. Source of these receptors: a man aged 18 to 35 in good health and CMV-seronegative.

This rearrangement joins TRBV7-9 to TRBJ2-5, with TRBD1 matching 10 bases. The CDR3 runs 14 residues. Looked up from germline, CDR1 is SEHNR and CDR2 is FQNEAQ (reference sequence). The V gene end was trimmed by 5 bases and the J gene end by 4 bases; junction bases not matched to a gene: 4. DNA for the CDR3: TGTGCCAGCAGCCCGCGACAGGGGGCAGAGACCCAGTACTTC. This codes for CASSPRQGAETQYF.

The CDR3 sequence: CANAWSYSNQPQHF. Written as DNA, the CDR3 is TGCGCCAACGCTTGGAGTTATAGCAATCAGCCCCAGCATTTT. The V gene is TRBV5-1, the J gene TRBJ1-5, with D unresolved. Trimming removed 9 bases from V and 0 bases from J, with 13 bases in between. CDR1 is SGHRS, CDR2 YFSETQ, per germline. CDR3 length equals 14 residues.

The CDR3: CASSLVRGASTEAFF. The CDR3 region has the DNA TGTGCCAGCAGCCTAGTACGGGGAGCGAGCACTGAAGCTTTCTTT. This chain uses TRBV27 with TRBJ1-1; D is ambiguous. The CDR3 spans 15 residues. In germline, CDR1 is MNHEY, CDR2 SMNVEV (reference sequence). V gave up 6 bases and J gave up 4 bases, with 18 bases separating them.

J is TRBJ2-1 and V is TRBV14; 10 bases map to TRBD2. CDR1 SGHDN and CDR2 FVKESK come from the germline V gene. The V segment lost 2 bases and the J segment 7 bases; nucleotides outside the gene matches: 5. The CDR3 runs to 15 residues. The CDR3 DNA is TGTGCCAGCAGCCAATCTAGCGGGGGACGGAATGAGCAGTTCTTC. It is translated as CASSQSSGGRNEQFF.

The chain recombines TRBV19 with TRBJ2-4, with D tentatively TRBD1 (5 bases). Germline CDR1 reads LNHDA; CDR2 reads SQIVND (reference sequence). The CDR3 extends over 14 amino acids. V was trimmed by 1 base and J by 8 bases, leaving 12 bases between them. DNA for the CDR3: TGTGCCAGTAGTATAGCAGGGAAATGGTACATTCAGTACTTC. The encoded protein is CASSIAGKWYIQYF. Based on the CDR3 plus reference TRBV19 and TRBJ2-4, the full variable domain is DGGITQSPKYLFRKEGQNVTLSCEQNLNHDAMYWYRQDPGQGLRLIYYSQIVNDFQKGDIAEGYSVSREKKESFPLTVTSAQKNPTAFYLCASSIAGKWYIQYFGAGTRLSVL.

The J gene is TRBJ2-4, the V gene TRBV7-8, with 10 bases lining up with TRBD2. The germline V gene encodes CDR1 SGHVS and CDR2 FQNEAQ. This CDR3 has 16 amino acids. V lost 7 bases to trimming and J lost 1 base; unmatched junction nucleotides: 7. CDR3 in DNA: TGTGCCAGCACCTTCCTAGCGGGAGCTGCCAAAAACATTCAGTACTTC. This sequence encodes CASTFLAGAAKNIQYF.

This chain links TRBV5-4 with TRBJ1-1, with D tentatively TRBD1 (6 bases). Germline CDR1 and CDR2: SGHNT and YYREEE (reference sequence). This CDR3 has 15 amino acids. Trimming left V 2 bases short and J 8 bases short, with 19 bases between. The DNA for the CDR3 is TGTGCCAGCAGCTTACAGGGTGGAATGGAAAAAGAAGCTTTCTTT. Amino acid sequence: CASSLQGGMEKEAFF.

CDR3 amino acids: CASWGSTDTQYF. CDR3 nucleotides: TGTGCCAGCTGGGGCAGCACAGATACGCAGTATTTT. This rearrangement joins TRBV2 to TRBJ2-3; D perhaps matches TRBD1 (5 bases). Trimming cost V 8 bases and J 0 bases, with 6 bases left between them. This CDR3 is 12 amino acids long. CDR1 SNHLY and CDR2 FYNNEI come from the germline V gene.

This clone was detected a few times. CDR3 sequence: CASSLPTGPYGYTF. CDR3 DNA sequence: TGTGCCAGCAGTTTACCTACAGGCCCCTATGGCTACACCTTC. This chain uses TRBV28 with TRBJ1-2; possibly TRBD1 for D (5 bases). The V gene lost 2 bases and the J gene lost 4 bases, with 11 bases spanning the gap. This CDR3 is 14 amino acids long. Germline V lookup: CDR1 MDHEN, CDR2 SYDVKM.

This chain joins TRBV2 and TRBJ1-1; D might be TRBD1 (5 bases). The CDR3 has 14 residues. V was cut by 6 bases and J by 1 base, with 12 bases left in between. Germline lookup yields CDR1 SNHLY and CDR2 FYNNEI. The CDR3 sequence is CASRGRTGNTEAFF. CDR3 DNA sequence: TGTGCCAGCAGGGGGCGGACGGGGAACACTGAAGCTTTCTTT.

The V and J genes are TRBV7-9 and TRBJ2-7; 9 bases map to TRBD1. The CDR3 length is 15 residues. V lost 5 bases to trimming and J lost 4 bases; unmatched junction nucleotides: 9. CDR1 is SEHNR and CDR2 is FQNEAQ in the germline V gene (reference sequence). CDR3 in amino acids: CASSTLGQGPYEQYF. The CDR3, as DNA: TGTGCCAGCAGCACCCTGGGACAGGGACCATACGAGCAGTACTTC.

CDR3 sequence: CASSFLSGRTYEQYF. Written as DNA, the CDR3 is TGTGCCAGCAGTTTTCTTAGCGGGAGAACCTACGAGCAGTACTTC. The rearrangement uses TRBV27 and TRBJ2-7; 9 bases align to TRBD2. Germline lookup yields CDR1 MNHEY and CDR2 SMNVEV (reference sequence). Trimming removed 3 bases from V and 2 bases from J; junction bases left unmatched: 5. The CDR3 covers 15 residues.

V usage is TRBV30 and J usage is TRBJ2-5; 10 nucleotides align to TRBD1. The germline CDR1 and CDR2 sequences are GTSNPN and SVGIG (reference sequence). This CDR3 spans 15 amino acids. J was trimmed by 5 bases and V by 3 bases; bases with no gene match: 9. DNA for the CDR3: TGTGCCTGGAGCATACCGGGACAGGGGCCCGAGACCCAGTACTTC. This codes for CAWSIPGQGPETQYF.

The genes are TRBV6-1 and TRBJ2-7; 11 nucleotides align to TRBD2. The CDR3 is 13 residues long. Germline assignment: CDR1 MNHNS and CDR2 SASEGT. V dropped 11 bases and J dropped 2; count of bases not matched to a gene: 5. The CDR3 bases are TGTGCCGGGGGGACTAGCGGTACCTACGAGCAGTACTTC. This gives the protein CAGGTSGTYEQYF.

The CDR3 loop reads CASSETGLAGLDEQYF. CDR3 nucleotides: TGTGCCAGCAGCGAAACGGGACTAGCGGGATTGGACGAGCAGTACTTC. This rearrangement joins TRBV6-4 to TRBJ2-7, with 13 nucleotides matching TRBD2. Germline V lookup: CDR1 MRHNA, CDR2 SNTAGT. With 6 bases clipped from V and 5 bases from J, the junction kept 10 bases outside the gene matches. CDR3 length: 16 amino acids.

This rearrangement joins TRBV7-9 to TRBJ2-5; TRBD2 might be the D (6 bases). V gave up 4 bases and J gave up 4 bases, with 13 bases separating them. The CDR3 is made up of 14 amino acids. Germline values: CDR1 SEHNR, CDR2 FQNEAQ (reference sequence). The CDR3 DNA sequence: TGTGCCAGCAGCTCCACGGGGGTCGCAGAGACCCAGTACTTC. Translation gives CASSSTGVAETQYF. Looking up the rest from reference TRBV7-9 and TRBJ2-5 gives the full variable domain: DTGVSQNPRHKITKRGQNVTFRCDPISEHNRLYWYRQTLGQGPEFLTYFQNEAQLEKSRLLSDRFSAERPKGSFSTLEIQRTEQGDSAMYLCASSSTGVAETQYFGPGTRLLVL.

The gene calls are TRBV6-1 and TRBJ2-3; TRBD2 matches at 7 bases. The CDR3 runs 16 residues. V dropped 4 bases and J dropped 1; count of bases not matched to a gene: 8. Germline values: CDR1 MNHNS, CDR2 SASEGT. CDR3 nucleotides: TGTGCCAGCAGTGTCGGGTCGGGAGGCGGCACAGATACGCAGTATTTT. This sequence encodes CASSVGSGGGTDTQYF.

The V and J genes are TRBV10-1 and TRBJ2-1; D call uncertain. Germline V CDR1 and CDR2: WNHNN, SYGVQD (reference sequence). This CDR3 contains 14 residues. With 9 bases removed from V and 4 bases from J, the gap between germline ends came to 16 bases. CDR3 region: CARPAPESYNEQFF. Written as DNA, the CDR3 is TGCGCCAGACCCGCACCGGAGAGTTACAATGAGCAGTTCTTC.

This chain joins TRBV30 and TRBJ1-4; TRBD1 matches at 8 bases. With 0 bases clipped from V and 7 bases from J, the junction kept 7 bases outside the gene matches. Germline V gene data show CDR1 as GTSNPN and CDR2 as SVGIG (reference sequence). The CDR3 extends over 15 amino acids. The CDR3 loop reads CAWSVQGGQTEKLFF. The CDR3 DNA is TGTGCCTGGAGTGTACAGGGGGGACAGACTGAAAAACTGTTTTTT.

The chain joins TRBV5-1 to TRBJ2-5; D gene ambiguous. CDR1 SGHRS and CDR2 YFSETQ come from the germline V gene. V lost 4 bases and J 3 bases, leaving 10 bases between the germline ends. This CDR3 has 13 residues. The CDR3 sequence: CASSPESEETQYF. The CDR3 DNA is TGCGCCAGCAGCCCTGAGAGCGAAGAGACCCAGTACTTC.

This clone was seen only a few times. The rearrangement links TRBV29-1 to TRBJ1-1; possibly TRBD1 for D (6 bases). The CDR3 spans 13 residues. Germline CDR1 SQVTM, CDR2 ANQGSEA. Between the trimmed V and J ends, which lost 3 bases and 1 base, there was a span of 9 bases. This CDR3 reads CSVDTGKNTEAFF. DNA for the CDR3: TGCAGCGTTGATACAGGGAAGAACACTGAAGCTTTCTTT.

The chain uses TRBV7-2 and TRBJ1-5; 7 positions agree with TRBD1. The V gene's germline CDR1 is SGHTA and CDR2 FQGNSA. The CDR3 spans 15 residues. V lost 0 bases and J lost 7; bases outside the gene matches: 6. CDR3 sequence (DNA): TGTGCCAGCAGCTTAGCCGCAGGGGGGAAACAGCCCCAGCATTTT. Its protein product is CASSLAAGGKQPQHF.

In this sample, this clone turned up a few times. The chain has TRBV5-1 and TRBJ2-1; 7 bases are shared with TRBD2. V was clipped by 0 bases and J by 3 bases; unmatched bases: 3. Germline CDR1 SGHRS, CDR2 YFSETQ. The CDR3 totals 15 residues. The CDR3 DNA sequence: TGCGCCAGCAGCTTGGGGCGGGGGTACTACAATGAGCAGTTCTTC. It encodes CASSLGRGYYNEQFF.

The J gene is TRBJ2-3, the V gene TRBV5-4; TRBD1 is a possible D gene (5 bases). The V end lost 4 bases, the J end lost 2 bases, and 11 bases lay between the germline ends. This CDR3 is 14 amino acids long. CDR1 is SGHNT and CDR2 is YYREEE in the germline V gene (reference sequence). As DNA, the CDR3 is TGTGCCAGCAGCCTAGACAGATACACAGATACGCAGTATTTT. This translates into CASSLDRYTDTQYF.

CDR3 DNA sequence: TGTGCCATCAGCGGAGGACTAGCGGGAGAGACCGACACCTACGAGCAGTACTTC. Translation: CAISGGLAGETDTYEQYF. The chain links TRBV10-3 to TRBJ2-7, with 13 bases matching TRBD2. Germline CDR1 and CDR2: ENHRY and SYGVKD. V trimming: 6 bases; J trimming: 2 bases; junction bases outside the gene matches: 13. The CDR3 spans 18 residues.

The rearrangement joins TRBV27 to TRBJ1-5, with D tentatively TRBD1 (5 bases). Germline V gene data show CDR1 as MNHEY and CDR2 as SMNVEV (reference sequence). V lost 6 bases, J lost 7 bases, and 16 bases lay in between. CDR3 length equals 14 residues. CDR3 bases: TGTGCCAGCAGGGTGGGGGGTCTGTCCCAGCCCCAGCATTTT. Translating gives CASRVGGLSQPQHF.

This chain connects TRBV2 to TRBJ2-5, with 9 bases identical to TRBD2. The end of the DNA fits TRBJ2-7 better, so the J call may be wrong. Germline lookup yields CDR1 SNHLY and CDR2 FYNNEI. The CDR3 has 16 residues. In DNA, the CDR3 is TGTGCCAGCGGCGGCGGCCTAGCGGGGCGGTACTACGAGCAGTACTTC. Translated: CASGGGLAGRYYEQYF.